Listed below are T cell receptor beta chains from one sample, sequenced in a study of T cell repertoires in cytomegalovirus infection. In TCRdb, the reads were re-called with MiXCR into one record per CDR3 protein. Among fewer than 550,000 distinct CDR3 sequences listed, roughly 30% were seen once. Sample: PBMCs. These receptor sequences come from a human donor in good health (CMV status not recorded). Some clones in this sample may be carry-over from other donors' samples. The CDR3 runs from the conserved cysteine through the conserved F or W. The D gene is left open where the match is weak.

CDR3aa: CASSTPGQAYEQYF; j_gene: TRBJ2-7; d_gene: TRBD1; v_gene: TRBV7-9
CDR3aa: CASSSVGSDTEAFF; j_gene: TRBJ1-1; d_gene: -; v_gene: TRBV5-6
CDR3aa: CASSESGGSGELFF; j_gene: TRBJ2-2; d_gene: -; v_gene: TRBV10-2
CDR3aa: CASSFGTGDSGNTIYF; j_gene: TRBJ1-3; d_gene: TRBD1; v_gene: TRBV6-1
CDR3aa: CASSLGSGGAGGAQYF; j_gene: TRBJ2-3; d_gene: TRBD2; v_gene: TRBV7-2
CDR3aa: CASSFPGCGADTQYF; j_gene: TRBJ2-3; d_gene: -; v_gene: TRBV7-4
CDR3aa: CALGGINSPLHF; j_gene: TRBJ1-6; d_gene: -; v_gene: TRBV28
CDR3aa: CASSRDRGVETQYF; j_gene: TRBJ2-5; d_gene: TRBD1; v_gene: TRBV6-5
CDR3aa: CASSPGQGGKADTQYF; j_gene: TRBJ2-3; d_gene: -; v_gene: TRBV7-3
CDR3aa: CASSFPAAGVNEQFF; j_gene: TRBJ2-1; d_gene: TRBD2; v_gene: TRBV7-6
CDR3aa: CASSDNRGLSNQPQHF; j_gene: TRBJ1-5; d_gene: TRBD1; v_gene: TRBV2
CDR3aa: CASGQGGNEQFF; j_gene: TRBJ2-1; d_gene: -; v_gene: TRBV10-1
CDR3aa: CASKWDTLANTEAFF; j_gene: TRBJ1-1; d_gene: -; v_gene: TRBV28
CDR3aa: CASSYLRTGSTYEQYF; j_gene: TRBJ2-7; d_gene: TRBD1; v_gene: TRBV6-2/TRBV6-3
CDR3aa: CATLGDDDYGYTF; j_gene: TRBJ1-2; d_gene: -; v_gene: TRBV12-3/TRBV12-4
CDR3aa: CASSYKRRGPQETQYF; j_gene: TRBJ2-5; d_gene: -; v_gene: TRBV6-2/TRBV6-3
CDR3aa: CASSLRGGSYEQYF; j_gene: TRBJ2-7; d_gene: -; v_gene: TRBV12-3/TRBV12-4
CDR3aa: CASSPREGGGQNEQFF; j_gene: TRBJ2-1; d_gene: -; v_gene: TRBV7-8
CDR3aa: CASSKHGTRGPWEQFF; j_gene: TRBJ2-1; d_gene: TRBD2; v_gene: TRBV5-6
CDR3aa: CASSLARSNTEAFF; j_gene: TRBJ1-1; d_gene: -; v_gene: TRBV5-4
CDR3aa: CASSLGQLRGDGYTF; j_gene: TRBJ1-2; d_gene: TRBD1; v_gene: TRBV27
CDR3aa: CASSQAIHSPLHF; j_gene: TRBJ1-6; d_gene: -; v_gene: TRBV14
CDR3aa: CASSYPQRAGGRDIQYF; j_gene: TRBJ2-4; d_gene: TRBD2; v_gene: TRBV7-6
CDR3aa: CASSLGNTQYF; j_gene: TRBJ2-3; d_gene: -; v_gene: TRBV7-2
CDR3aa: CASSESTLSLGPQHF; j_gene: TRBJ1-5; d_gene: -; v_gene: TRBV2
CDR3aa: CASSLRAAYNSPLHF; j_gene: TRBJ1-6; d_gene: -; v_gene: TRBV5-6
CDR3aa: CASSLTVDQPQHF; j_gene: TRBJ1-5; d_gene: -; v_gene: TRBV6-5
CDR3aa: CASTANGGFTDTQYF; j_gene: TRBJ2-3; d_gene: -; v_gene: TRBV6-1
CDR3aa: CASSQEGRFYEQYF; j_gene: TRBJ2-7; d_gene: -; v_gene: TRBV4-1